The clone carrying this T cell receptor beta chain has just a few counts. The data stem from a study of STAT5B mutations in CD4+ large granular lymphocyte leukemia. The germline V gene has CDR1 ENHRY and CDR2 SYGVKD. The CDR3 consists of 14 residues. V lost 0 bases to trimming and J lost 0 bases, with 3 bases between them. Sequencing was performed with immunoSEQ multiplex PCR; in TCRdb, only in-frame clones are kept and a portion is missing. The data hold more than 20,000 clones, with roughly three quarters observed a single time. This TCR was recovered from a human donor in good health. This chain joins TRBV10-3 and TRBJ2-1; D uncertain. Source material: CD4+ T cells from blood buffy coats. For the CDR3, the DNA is TGTGCCATCAGTGAGTCCGGCTCCTACAATGAGCAGTTCTTC. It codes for CAISESGSYNEQFF.